This TCR beta chain was sequenced for a study of cytotoxic CD8 clonotypes in ibrutinib-treated CLL. Profiled with immunoSEQ multiplex PCR; TCRdb holds only in-frame clones, not every one. The sample lists over 130,000 clones, approximately 80% occurring once. Study results and limitations: There were few public clonotypes, and on treatment they contracted or stayed stable.

The CDR3 length is 14 residues. Trimming took off 7 bases at V and 4 bases at J, with 14 bases between the two ends. Germline V gene data show CDR1 as SEHNR and CDR2 as FQNEAQ (reference sequence). This clone was seen only once. Its matching antigen is unknown. The sequence was obtained from a human donor with chronic lymphocytic leukemia. The sequencing used PBMCs, collected after 36 months of ibrutinib treatment. The gene calls are TRBV7-9 and TRBJ1-3; D not certain. The CDR3 DNA reads as TGTGCCAGCACCCCAGGTCTAGGGGGAAACACCATATATTTT. Translation: CASTPGLGGNTIYF.